The T cell receptor (beta chain) described here comes from a study of PD-1 blockade in classical Hodgkin lymphoma. Study overall: On a schedule of every 2 weeks, patients received nivolumab 3 mg/kg intravenously.

As concerns this clone: Its antigen is not identified.

Study-level points and caveats: By C4D1 there was a significant rise in CD4+ TCR diversity but not in CD8+ TCR diversity.

The sample's time point: cycle 4 day 1 (C4D1), after six to seven weeks of nivolumab. All patients relapsed after autologous stem cell transplantation, and brentuximab vedotin exposure varied. CDR3 length equals 13 residues. Germline CDR1 and CDR2: LNHDA and SQIVND (reference sequence). V was cut by 3 bases and J by 3 bases, with 9 bases left in between. The table came from immunoSEQ multiplex PCR; TCRdb's copy has only in-frame clones and leaves some out. The data hold 26,000 or so clones, with around 70% observed a single time. This clonotype was obtained from a human donor with classical Hodgkin lymphoma. V usage is TRBV19 and J usage is TRBJ2-7, with a tentative D call TRBD2 (5 bases). Material: peripheral blood mononuclear cells (PBMCs), obtained before the fourth cycle of nivolumab. The CDR3 DNA reads TGTGCCAGTAGTATGGGCGGAGGCTACGAGCAGTACTTC. This codes for CASSMGGGYEQYF.